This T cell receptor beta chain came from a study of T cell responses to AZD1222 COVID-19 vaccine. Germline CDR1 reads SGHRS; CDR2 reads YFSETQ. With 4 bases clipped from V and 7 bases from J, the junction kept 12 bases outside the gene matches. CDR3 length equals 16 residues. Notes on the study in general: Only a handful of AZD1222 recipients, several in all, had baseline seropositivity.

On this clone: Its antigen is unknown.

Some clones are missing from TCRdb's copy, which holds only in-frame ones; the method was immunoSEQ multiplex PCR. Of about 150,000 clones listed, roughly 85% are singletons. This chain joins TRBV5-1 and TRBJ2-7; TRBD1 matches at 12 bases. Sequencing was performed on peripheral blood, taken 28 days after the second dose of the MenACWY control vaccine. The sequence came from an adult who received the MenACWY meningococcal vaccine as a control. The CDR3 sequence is CASSRWDRGLSDEQYF. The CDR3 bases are TGCGCCAGCAGCAGGTGGGACAGGGGGCTCTCGGATGAGCAGTACTTC.